Sequencing of this T cell receptor beta chain was carried out in a study of shared clonotypes between healthy human individuals. Sequencing was performed with immunoSEQ multiplex PCR; in TCRdb, only in-frame clones are kept and a portion is missing. The data hold some 380,000 clones, with 96% observed a single time. This CDR3 comprises 14 residues. Germline V gene data show CDR1 as MDHEN and CDR2 as SYDVKM. The junction had 6 bases not matched to a gene; V was cut back by 6 bases and J by 4 bases. This clone has only a few counts. The specimen was memory CD8+ T cells sorted from blood. As for subset: CD45RO+ cells pooled with CCR7-negative TemRA cells. The V and J genes are TRBV28 and TRBJ1-5; 7 bases line up with TRBD1. This receptor was identified in a man aged 25 to 40 in good health. CDR3 in DNA: TGTGCCAGCAGCTATTACAGGGGAAATCAGCCCCAGCATTTT. It encodes CASSYYRGNQPQHF. The entire variable domain, with the rest obtained from reference TRBV28 and TRBJ1-5, is as follows: DVKVTQSSRYLVKRTGEKVFLECVQDMDHENMFWYRQDPGLGLRLIYFSYDVKMKEKGDIPEGYSVSREKKERFSLILESASTNQTSMYLCASSYYRGNQPQHFGDGTRLSIL.